This TCR beta chain was profiled in a study of T cell changes during pregnancy in multiple sclerosis. The CDR3 loop spans 16 amino acids. With V trimmed by 4 bases and J by 7 bases, 14 bases remained unmatched. CDR1 SGHNT and CDR2 YYREEE come from the germline V gene (reference sequence). Clones were sequenced by immunoSEQ multiplex PCR, and TCRdb holds only the in-frame ones, with some missing. The sample has under 50,000 clones; about 91% are singletons. This clone was observed a few times. The sequence was collected from a female donor with multiple sclerosis, enrolled in a pregnancy study. The V and J genes are TRBV5-4 and TRBJ2-1, with TRBD2 matching 7 bases. The starting material was CD4+ T cells from peripheral blood mononuclear cells, obtained in the third trimester of pregnancy. CDR3 in amino acids: CASSQTTGTNHNEQFF. The DNA of the CDR3 is TGTGCCAGCAGCCAGACCACCGGGACTAACCATAATGAGCAGTTCTTC.